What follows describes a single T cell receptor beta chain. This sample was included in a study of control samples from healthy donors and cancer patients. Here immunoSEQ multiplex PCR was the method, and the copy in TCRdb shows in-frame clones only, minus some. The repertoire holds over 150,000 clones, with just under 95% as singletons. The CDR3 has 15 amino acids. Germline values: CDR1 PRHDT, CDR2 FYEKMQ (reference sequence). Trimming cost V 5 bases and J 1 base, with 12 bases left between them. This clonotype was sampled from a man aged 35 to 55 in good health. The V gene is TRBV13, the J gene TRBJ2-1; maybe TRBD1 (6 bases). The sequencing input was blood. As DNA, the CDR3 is TGTGCCAGCAGCCTCGACAGGCTTTCCTACAATGAGCAGTTCTTC. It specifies CASSLDRLSYNEQFF.